This T cell receptor (beta chain) was obtained from a study of blood T cell repertoires in COVID-19 (TCRdb year 2020). With respect to the entire study: The collaborator samples originated in the United States, Italy and Spain and spanned the acute and convalescent phases of COVID-19. The material from the prospective study consisted of cDNA or gDNA derived from T cells, B-cell-depleted T cells, or PBMCs. Deeply sampled blood TCRbeta repertoires from subjects exposed to, actively infected with, or recovered from COVID-19 were included in the dataset. The repertoires were released in a freely available public database intended as a resource for research on the immune response to SARS-CoV-2. Samples were obtained from the ongoing ImmuneRACE study (first 160 participants) and from 1,200 or so subjects provided by 6 global collaborators. The sample metadata nearly always contained a de-identified subject ID, COVID-19 status, age in years and sex. HLA class I and class II types, where available, came from metadata supplied by the sample provider rather than from assay-based typing. Overall study outcomes, separate from this receptor: How much clinical and demographic metadata was included differed by source and by participant, and the metadata was provided uncurated.

The collaborating institutions used their own protocols to collect whole blood in K2EDTA tubes. For TCRbeta analysis, collaborator samples were shipped as frozen whole blood, as isolated PBMCs, or as DNA extracted from either sample type. Here V drops 0 bases and J drops 5 bases, and the junction holds 5 bases not matched to any gene. In the germline V gene, CDR1 corresponds to SGDLS and CDR2 to YYNGEE. The CDR3 numbers 15 residues from cysteine through phenylalanine. Only the CDR3 region is kept as DNA, spanning 45 bases read in frame from base 1. As regards this clone: Its antigen target is currently unknown. No qualities accompany the bases; no much larger clone lies one base away.

The immunoSEQ Assay, a bias-controlled multiplex PCR, was used to amplify TCRbeta CDR3 regions from genomic DNA. On the study's bioinformatics: The number of nucleated cells in each sample was estimated by amplification of reference gene primers within the assay. To quantify the absolute abundance of each unique TCRbeta CDR3 rearrangement, sequence reads were collapsed and filtered. For each sample, productive Simpson clonality was calculated as the square root of Simpson's diversity index across productive rearrangements. Entries here come from immuneACCESS through TCRdb and include only in-frame sequences with V and J called. Some clones fail to appear in such tables; in the studies checked, an unresolved V gene covers under half of the shortfall, and the cause of the remainder is unknown. V, J and clone size reflect that table, while D and trimming were determined from the DNA. This sample is represented by tens of thousands of clones; around 74% of them were singletons. The ten most abundant clones make up 2% to 3% of the sample.

The sample consisted of peripheral blood. The chain was built from TRBV9 and TRBJ2-5, with TRBD2 identical over 9 junction bases. The receptor was derived from a human donor with acute or convalescent COVID-19. The donor label of this sample is uncertain. The DNA reads as follows: TGTGCCAGCAGCGTAGGCGGGGGGGCTCGGGAGACCCAGTACTTC. Translated, this gives CASSVGGGARETQYF.